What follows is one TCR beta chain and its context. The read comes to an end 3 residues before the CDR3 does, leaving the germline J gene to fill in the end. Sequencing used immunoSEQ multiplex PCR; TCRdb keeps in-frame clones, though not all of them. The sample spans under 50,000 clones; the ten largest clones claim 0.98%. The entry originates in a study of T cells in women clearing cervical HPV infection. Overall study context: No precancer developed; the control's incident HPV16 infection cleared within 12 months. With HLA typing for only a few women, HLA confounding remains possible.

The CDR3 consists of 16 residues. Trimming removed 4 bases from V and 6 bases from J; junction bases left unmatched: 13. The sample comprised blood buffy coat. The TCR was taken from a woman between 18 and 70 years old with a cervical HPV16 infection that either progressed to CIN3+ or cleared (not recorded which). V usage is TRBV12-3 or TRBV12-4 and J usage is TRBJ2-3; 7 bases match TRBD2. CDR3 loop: CASSSWGAGLADTQYF. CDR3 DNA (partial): TGTGCCAGCAGTTCCTGGGGAGCGGGGTTGGCTGATACG.